A single sample gave rise to the 15 T cell receptor beta chains below, sequenced in a study of T cells expressing NK-cell markers. TCRdb reprocessed the 5' RACE reads, keeping one entry per CDR3 protein, no DNA. The listing records 350,000 to 450,000 distinct CDR3 sequences. The sequencing input was blood T cells: a sorted CD56 or NKG2C T cell subset, CD4+ or CD8+ T cells, or bulk PBMC T cells (not recorded which). Receptors were obtained from a man aged 18-75 years in good health.

The V and J genes are TRBV5-1 and TRBJ2-1. The V gene's germline CDR1 is SGHRS and CDR2 YFSETQ. The CDR3 runs to 16 residues. This CDR3 reads CASSRNGVSGNNEQFF.

The chain combines TRBV10-3 with TRBJ2-3; as DNA is missing, the TRBD2 call by TCRdb cannot be tested. CDR1 and CDR2 from the germline V gene are ENHRY and SYGVKD. CDR3 size: 17 residues. CDR3: CAISESGPGLAGDTQYF.

The CDR3 is CASSRLASSYEQYF. The chain is built from TRBV5-1 and TRBJ2-7; TCRdb's D call of TRBD2 is untestable without DNA. Germline V gene sequence: CDR1 SGHRS, CDR2 YFSETQ. This CDR3 spans 14 amino acids.

This chain joins TRBV7-2 and TRBJ2-1; TCRdb lists TRBD1, though no DNA is available to test this call. Germline lookup yields CDR1 SGHTA and CDR2 FQGNSA. The CDR3 has 14 residues. The CDR3 here is CASSIDRVGNEQFF. The full variable domain, with the rest looked up from reference TRBV7-2 and TRBJ2-1, is GAGVSQSPSNKVTEKGKDVELRCDPISGHTALYWYRQSLGQGLEFLIYFQGNSAPDKSGLPSDRFSAERTGGSVSTLTIQRTQQEDSAVYLCASSIDRVGNEQFFGPGTRLTVL.

The V gene is TRBV6-1, the J gene TRBJ1-5; TCRdb designates TRBD1, a call that cannot be tested without DNA. From germline, CDR1 is MNHNS and CDR2 SASEGT. The CDR3 has 17 amino acids. This CDR3 is CASRDLLTDPSNQPQHF.

The V gene is TRBV24-1, the J gene TRBJ1-4; the D call from TCRdb, TRBD1, cannot be confirmed without DNA. This CDR3 spans 15 amino acids. CDR1 KGHDR and CDR2 SFDVKD come from the germline V gene. The CDR3 protein is CATRLSQGADEKLFF.

This sequence joins TRBV3-1 and TRBJ1-3. The CDR3 runs to 15 residues. Germline CDR1 reads LGHDT; CDR2 reads YNNKEL (reference sequence). The chain's CDR3 is CASSTPRSSGNTIYF.

The chain joins TRBV28 to TRBJ2-5; absent DNA, TCRdb's TRBD1 call cannot be checked. Looked up from germline, CDR1 is MDHEN and CDR2 is SYDVKM. This CDR3 is built from 15 residues. CDR3 region: CASAQVGGEQETQYF.

This rearrangement joins TRBV12-3 or TRBV12-4 to TRBJ1-1; checking the TCRdb D call of TRBD1 is not possible without DNA. The CDR3 runs to 15 residues. CDR3 loop: CASSLRGQKPTEAFF.

J is TRBJ2-5 and V is TRBV12-3 or TRBV12-4; TCRdb indicates TRBD2, and absent DNA this call remains unverified. This CDR3 contains 16 residues. This CDR3 is CASRKVSGSPGETQYF.

The chain couples TRBV6-1 to TRBJ2-7; without DNA, the TCRdb call of TRBD1 cannot be checked. The CDR3 spans 16 residues. CDR1 is MNHNS and CDR2 is SASEGT in the germline V gene. The CDR3 region is CASRKVRTGSSYEQYF.

This chain connects TRBV7-9 to TRBJ2-7; the D call of TRBD1 rests on TCRdb alone, since no DNA is present to check it. Germline lookup yields CDR1 SEHNR and CDR2 FQNEAQ (reference sequence). The CDR3 is 15 amino acids. CDR3 protein: CASGGDRGYSYEQYF. Full variable domain (missing parts from reference TRBV7-9 and TRBJ2-7): DTGVSQNPRHKITKRGQNVTFRCDPISEHNRLYWYRQTLGQGPEFLTYFQNEAQLEKSRLLSDRFSAERPKGSFSTLEIQRTEQGDSAMYLCASGGDRGYSYEQYFGPGTRLTVT.

The rearrangement links TRBV29-1 to TRBJ2-7; the D gene TCRdb calls, TRBD1, cannot be checked with no DNA. Germline assignment: CDR1 SQVTM and CDR2 ANQGSEA. The CDR3 loop spans 12 amino acids. The CDR3 region is CSVVSTGNEQYF.

This chain connects TRBV7-2 to TRBJ2-3; TCRdb calls TRBD1, which cannot be checked without DNA. CDR3 length equals 15 residues. The germline CDR1 and CDR2 sequences are SGHTA and FQGNSA. The CDR3 protein is CASSTGGLAADTQYF. The entire variable domain, with the rest obtained from reference TRBV7-2 and TRBJ2-3, is as follows: GAGVSQSPSNKVTEKGKDVELRCDPISGHTALYWYRQSLGQGLEFLIYFQGNSAPDKSGLPSDRFSAERTGGSVSTLTIQRTQQEDSAVYLCASSTGGLAADTQYFGPGTRLTVL.

The genes are TRBV5-5 and TRBJ2-4; TCRdb designates TRBD1, a call that cannot be tested without DNA. The CDR3 has 12 amino acids. Germline CDR1 reads SGHKS; CDR2 reads YYEKEE (reference sequence). This CDR3 reads CASSRDRNIQYF.